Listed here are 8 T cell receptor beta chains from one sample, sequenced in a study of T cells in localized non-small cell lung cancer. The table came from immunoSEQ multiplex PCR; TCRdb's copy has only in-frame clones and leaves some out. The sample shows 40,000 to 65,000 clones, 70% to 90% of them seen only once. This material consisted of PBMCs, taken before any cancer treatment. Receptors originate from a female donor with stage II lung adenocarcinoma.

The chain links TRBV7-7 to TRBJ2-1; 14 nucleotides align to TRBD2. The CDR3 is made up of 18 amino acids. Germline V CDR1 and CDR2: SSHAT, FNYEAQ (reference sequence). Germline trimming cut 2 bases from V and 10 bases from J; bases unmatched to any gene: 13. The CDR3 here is CASSLSSGTSGGPQEQFF. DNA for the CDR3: TGTGCCAGCAGCTTAAGTTCTGGGACTAGCGGGGGACCACAAGAGCAGTTCTTC.

The CDR3 DNA reads as TGTGCCAGCAGCCCGGGACAGCTTGTGCAGTATTTT. This sequence encodes CASSPGQLVQYF. The V call is TRBV7-9, the J call TRBJ2-3; 7 bases match TRBD1. This CDR3 has 12 amino acids. Germline CDR1 is SEHNR and CDR2 is FQNEAQ (reference sequence). With V trimmed by 5 bases and J by 11 bases, 7 bases remained unmatched.

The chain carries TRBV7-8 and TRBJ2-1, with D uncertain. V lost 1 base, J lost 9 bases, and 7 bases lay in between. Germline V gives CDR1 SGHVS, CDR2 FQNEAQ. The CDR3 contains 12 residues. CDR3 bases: TGTGCCAGCAGCTTAGGGACGGGTGAGCAGTTCTTC. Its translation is CASSLGTGEQFF.

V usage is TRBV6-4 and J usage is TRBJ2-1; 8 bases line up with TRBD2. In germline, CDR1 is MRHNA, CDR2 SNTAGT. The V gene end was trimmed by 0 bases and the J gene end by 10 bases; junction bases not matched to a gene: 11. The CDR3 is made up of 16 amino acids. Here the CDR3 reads CASSDSSRGAMEEQFF. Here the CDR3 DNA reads TGTGCCAGCAGTGACTCCTCGCGGGGGGCAATGGAAGAGCAGTTCTTC.

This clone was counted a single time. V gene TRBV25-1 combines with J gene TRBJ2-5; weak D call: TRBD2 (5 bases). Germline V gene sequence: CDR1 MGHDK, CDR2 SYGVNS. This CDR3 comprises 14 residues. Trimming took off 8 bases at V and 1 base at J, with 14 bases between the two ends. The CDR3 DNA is TGTGCCAGCTCATCCCGGGGTCTCCAAGAGACCCAGTACTTC. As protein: CASSSRGLQETQYF.

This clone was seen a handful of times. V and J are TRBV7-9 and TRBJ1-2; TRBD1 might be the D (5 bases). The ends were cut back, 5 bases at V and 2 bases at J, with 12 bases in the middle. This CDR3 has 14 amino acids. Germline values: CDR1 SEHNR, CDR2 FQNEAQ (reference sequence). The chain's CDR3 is CASSPPGQNYGYTF. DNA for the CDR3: TGTGCCAGCAGCCCACCGGGGCAGAACTATGGCTACACCTTC.

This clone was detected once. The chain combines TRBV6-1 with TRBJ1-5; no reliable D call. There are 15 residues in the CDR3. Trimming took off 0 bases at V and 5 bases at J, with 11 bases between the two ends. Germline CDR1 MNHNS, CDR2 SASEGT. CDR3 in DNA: TGTGCCAGCAGTGAAGCGTCGGGGTCCTATCAGCCCCAGCATTTT. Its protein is CASSEASGSYQPQHF.

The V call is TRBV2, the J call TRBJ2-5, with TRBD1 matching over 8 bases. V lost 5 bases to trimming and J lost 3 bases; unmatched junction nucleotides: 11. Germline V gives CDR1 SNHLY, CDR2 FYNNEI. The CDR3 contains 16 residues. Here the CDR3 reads CASSTDVSTGEETQYF. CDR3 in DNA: TGTGCCAGCAGTACTGACGTATCGACAGGGGAAGAGACCCAGTACTTC. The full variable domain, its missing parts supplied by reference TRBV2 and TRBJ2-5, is EPEVTQTPSHQVTQMGQEVILRCVPISNHLYFYWYRQILGQKVEFLVSFYNNEISEKSEIFDDQFSVERPDGSNFTLKIRSTKLEDSAMYFCASSTDVSTGEETQYFGPGTRLLVL.